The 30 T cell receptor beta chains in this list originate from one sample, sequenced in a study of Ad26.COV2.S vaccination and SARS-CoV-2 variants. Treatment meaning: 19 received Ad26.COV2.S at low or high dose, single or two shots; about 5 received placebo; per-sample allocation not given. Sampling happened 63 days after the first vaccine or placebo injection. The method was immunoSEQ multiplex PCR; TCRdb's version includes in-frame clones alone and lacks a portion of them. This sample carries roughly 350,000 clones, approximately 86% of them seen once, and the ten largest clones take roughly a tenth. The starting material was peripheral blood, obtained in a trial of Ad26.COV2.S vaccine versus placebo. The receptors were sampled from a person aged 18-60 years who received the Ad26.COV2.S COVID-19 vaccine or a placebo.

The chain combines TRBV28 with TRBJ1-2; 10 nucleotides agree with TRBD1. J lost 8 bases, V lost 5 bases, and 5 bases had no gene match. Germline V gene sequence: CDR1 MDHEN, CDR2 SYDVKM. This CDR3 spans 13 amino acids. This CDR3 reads CASSRGQGTGYTF. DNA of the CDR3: TGTGCCAGCAGTCGGGGACAGGGGACCGGCTACACCTTC.

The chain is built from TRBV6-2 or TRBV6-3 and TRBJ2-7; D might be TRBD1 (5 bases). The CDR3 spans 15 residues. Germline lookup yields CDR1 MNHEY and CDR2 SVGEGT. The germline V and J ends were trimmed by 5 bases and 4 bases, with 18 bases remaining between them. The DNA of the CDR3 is TGTGCCAGCAGTCATAGGGGCCCAACCCCTTACGAGCAGTACTTC. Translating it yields CASSHRGPTPYEQYF.

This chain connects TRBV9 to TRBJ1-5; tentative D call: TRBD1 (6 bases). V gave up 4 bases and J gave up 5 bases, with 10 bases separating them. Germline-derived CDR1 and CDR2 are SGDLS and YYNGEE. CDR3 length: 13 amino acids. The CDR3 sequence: CASSRRTDQPQHF. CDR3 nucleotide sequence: TGTGCCAGCAGCCGACGGACAGATCAGCCCCAGCATTTT.

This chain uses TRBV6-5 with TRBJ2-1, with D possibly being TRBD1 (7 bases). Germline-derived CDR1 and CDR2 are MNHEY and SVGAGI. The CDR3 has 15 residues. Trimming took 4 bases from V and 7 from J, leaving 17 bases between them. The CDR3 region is CASSSGLPRGNEQFF. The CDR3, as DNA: TGTGCCAGCAGTTCGGGACTCCCCAGGGGGAATGAGCAGTTCTTC.

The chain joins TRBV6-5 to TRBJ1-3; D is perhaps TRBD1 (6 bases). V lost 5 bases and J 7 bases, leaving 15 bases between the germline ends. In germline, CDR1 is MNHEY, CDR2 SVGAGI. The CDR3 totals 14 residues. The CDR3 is CASSPGQPGNTIYF. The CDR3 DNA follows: TGTGCCAGCAGTCCAGGACAGCCGGGGAACACCATATATTTT.

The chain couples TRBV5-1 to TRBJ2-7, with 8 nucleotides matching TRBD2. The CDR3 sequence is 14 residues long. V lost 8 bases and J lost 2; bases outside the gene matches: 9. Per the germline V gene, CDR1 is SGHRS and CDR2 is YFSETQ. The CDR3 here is CASMITGGPYEQYF. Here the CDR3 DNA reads TGCGCCAGTATGATAACGGGAGGGCCCTACGAGCAGTACTTC.

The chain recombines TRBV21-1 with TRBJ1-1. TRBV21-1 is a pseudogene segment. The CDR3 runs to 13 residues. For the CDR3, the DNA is TGTGCCCGAAAGACGGAGTTGAACACTGAAGCTTTCTTT. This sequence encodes CARKTELNTEAFF.

CDR3 sequence: CASSQNTETQYF. As DNA, the CDR3 is TGTGCCAGCAGCCAGAATACAGAGACCCAGTACTTC. The V call is TRBV6-2 or TRBV6-3, the J call TRBJ2-5, with D hard to call. Germline V gives CDR1 MNHEY, CDR2 SVGEGT. The V end lost 6 bases, the J end lost 4 bases, and 9 bases lay between the germline ends. This CDR3 has 12 amino acids.

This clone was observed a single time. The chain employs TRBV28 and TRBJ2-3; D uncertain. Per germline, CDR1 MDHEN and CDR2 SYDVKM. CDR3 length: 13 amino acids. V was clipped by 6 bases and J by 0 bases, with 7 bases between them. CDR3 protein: CASRGSSTDTQYF. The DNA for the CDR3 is TGTGCCAGCAGGGGTAGTAGCACAGATACGCAGTATTTT.

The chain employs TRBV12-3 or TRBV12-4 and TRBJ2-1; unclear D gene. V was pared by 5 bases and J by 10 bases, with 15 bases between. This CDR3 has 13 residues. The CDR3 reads CASSPLGLGEQFF. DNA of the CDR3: TGTGCCAGCAGTCCTCTCGGCCTCGGGGAGCAGTTCTTC.

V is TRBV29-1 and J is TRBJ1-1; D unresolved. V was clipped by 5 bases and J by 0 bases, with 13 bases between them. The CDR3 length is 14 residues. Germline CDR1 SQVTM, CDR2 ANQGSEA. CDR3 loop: CSVTTWEMNTEAFF. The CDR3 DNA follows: TGCAGCGTTACTACGTGGGAAATGAACACTGAAGCTTTCTTT.

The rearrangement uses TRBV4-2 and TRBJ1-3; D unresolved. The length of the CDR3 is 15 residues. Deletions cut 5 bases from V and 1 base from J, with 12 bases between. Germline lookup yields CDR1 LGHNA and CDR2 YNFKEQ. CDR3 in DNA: TGTGCCAGCAGCTCGGGGATCGTTTCTGGAAACACCATATATTTT. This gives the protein CASSSGIVSGNTIYF.

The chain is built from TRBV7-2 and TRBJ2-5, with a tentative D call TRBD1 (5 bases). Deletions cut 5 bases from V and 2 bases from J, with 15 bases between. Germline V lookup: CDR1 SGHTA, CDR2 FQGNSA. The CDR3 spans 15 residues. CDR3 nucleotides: TGTGCCAGCAGCCCGCGGACGGACACTCAAGAGACCCAGTACTTC. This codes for CASSPRTDTQETQYF. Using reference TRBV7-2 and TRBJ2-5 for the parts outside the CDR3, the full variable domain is GAGVSQSPSNKVTEKGKDVELRCDPISGHTALYWYRQSLGQGLEFLIYFQGNSAPDKSGLPSDRFSAERTGGSVSTLTIQRTQQEDSAVYLCASSPRTDTQETQYFGPGTRLLVL.

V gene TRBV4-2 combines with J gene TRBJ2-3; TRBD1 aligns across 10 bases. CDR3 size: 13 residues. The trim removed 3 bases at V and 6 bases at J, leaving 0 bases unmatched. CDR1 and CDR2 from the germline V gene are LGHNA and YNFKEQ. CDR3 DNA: TGTGCCAGCAGCCAGGGACAGGGGGATACGCAGTATTTT. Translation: CASSQGQGDTQYF.

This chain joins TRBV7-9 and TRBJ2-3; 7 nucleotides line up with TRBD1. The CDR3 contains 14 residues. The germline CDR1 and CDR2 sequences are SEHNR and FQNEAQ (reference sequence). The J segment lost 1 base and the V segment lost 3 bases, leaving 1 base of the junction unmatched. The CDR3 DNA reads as TGTGCCAGCAGCTTCGACAGGGGCACAGATACGCAGTATTTT. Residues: CASSFDRGTDTQYF.

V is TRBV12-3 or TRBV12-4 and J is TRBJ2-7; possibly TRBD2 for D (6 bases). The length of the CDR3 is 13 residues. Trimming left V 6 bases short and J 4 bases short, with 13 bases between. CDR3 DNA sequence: TGTGCCAGCAGCCCCGGGAGTTATTACGAGCAGTACTTC. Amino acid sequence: CASSPGSYYEQYF.

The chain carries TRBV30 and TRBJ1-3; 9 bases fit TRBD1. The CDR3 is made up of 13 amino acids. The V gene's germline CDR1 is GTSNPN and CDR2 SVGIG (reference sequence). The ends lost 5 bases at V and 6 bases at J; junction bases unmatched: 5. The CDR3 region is CAWGRTGANTIYF. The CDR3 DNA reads TGTGCCTGGGGAAGGACAGGGGCAAACACCATATATTTT.

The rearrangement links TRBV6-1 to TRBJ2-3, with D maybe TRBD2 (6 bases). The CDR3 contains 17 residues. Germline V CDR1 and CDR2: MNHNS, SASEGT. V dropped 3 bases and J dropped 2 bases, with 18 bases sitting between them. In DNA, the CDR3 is TGTGCCAGCAGTGAGGTGGGGGGTTTTACGTCCACAGATACGCAGTATTTT. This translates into CASSEVGGFTSTDTQYF.

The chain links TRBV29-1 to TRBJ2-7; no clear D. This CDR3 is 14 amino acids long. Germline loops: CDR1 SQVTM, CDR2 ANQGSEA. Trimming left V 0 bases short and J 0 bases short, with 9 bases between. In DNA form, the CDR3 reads TGCAGCGTTGAAGAACCTTCGAGCTCCTACGAGCAGTACTTC. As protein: CSVEEPSSSYEQYF.

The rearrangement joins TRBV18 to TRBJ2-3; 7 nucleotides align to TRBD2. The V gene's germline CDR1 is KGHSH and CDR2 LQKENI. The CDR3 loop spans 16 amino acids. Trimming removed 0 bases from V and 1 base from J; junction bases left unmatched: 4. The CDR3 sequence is CASSPPPSGGTDTQYF. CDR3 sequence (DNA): TGTGCCAGCTCACCACCCCCTAGCGGTGGCACAGATACGCAGTATTTT.

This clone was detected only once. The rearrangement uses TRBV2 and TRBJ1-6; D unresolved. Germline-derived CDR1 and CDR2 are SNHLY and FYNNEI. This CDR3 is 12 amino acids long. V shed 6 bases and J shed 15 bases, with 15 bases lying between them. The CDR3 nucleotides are TGTGCCAGCAGAGTTGCTAGTGAGAGCCTCCACTTT. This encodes CASRVASESLHF.

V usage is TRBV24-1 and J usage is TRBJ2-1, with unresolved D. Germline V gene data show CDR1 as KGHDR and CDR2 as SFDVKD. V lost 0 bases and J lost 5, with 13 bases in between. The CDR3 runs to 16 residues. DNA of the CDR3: TGTGCCACCAGTGATTTGCGGGCGACCAAGGACAATGAGCAGTTCTTC. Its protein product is CATSDLRATKDNEQFF.

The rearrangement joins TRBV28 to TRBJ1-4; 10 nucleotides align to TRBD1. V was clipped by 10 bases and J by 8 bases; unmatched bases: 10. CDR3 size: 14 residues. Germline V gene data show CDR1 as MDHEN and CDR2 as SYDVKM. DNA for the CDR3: TGTGCCACCGATAAACGACAGGGGGCGGAAAAACTGTTTTTT. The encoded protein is CATDKRQGAEKLFF.

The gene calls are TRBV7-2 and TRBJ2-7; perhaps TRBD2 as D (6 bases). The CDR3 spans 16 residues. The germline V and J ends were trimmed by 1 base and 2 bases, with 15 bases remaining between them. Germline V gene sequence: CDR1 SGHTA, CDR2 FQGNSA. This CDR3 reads CASSLGSPGVTYEQYF. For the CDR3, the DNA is TGTGCCAGCAGCTTAGGTTCTCCGGGAGTGACCTACGAGCAGTACTTC. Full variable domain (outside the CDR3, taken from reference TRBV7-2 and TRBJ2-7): GAGVSQSPSNKVTEKGKDVELRCDPISGHTALYWYRQSLGQGLEFLIYFQGNSAPDKSGLPSDRFSAERTGGSVSTLTIQRTQQEDSAVYLCASSLGSPGVTYEQYFGPGTRLTVT.

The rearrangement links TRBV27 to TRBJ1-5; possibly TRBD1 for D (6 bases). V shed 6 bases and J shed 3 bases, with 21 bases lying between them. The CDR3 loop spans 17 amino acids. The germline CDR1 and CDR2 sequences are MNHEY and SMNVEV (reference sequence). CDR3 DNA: TGTGCCAGCAGCCCATCGGGGGGTGGACAGTCCAATCAGCCCCAGCATTTT. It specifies CASSPSGGGQSNQPQHF.

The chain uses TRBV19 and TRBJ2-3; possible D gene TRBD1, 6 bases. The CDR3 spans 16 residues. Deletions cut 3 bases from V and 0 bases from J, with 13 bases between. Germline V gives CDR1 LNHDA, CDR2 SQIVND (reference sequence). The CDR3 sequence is CASSIGGRTSTDTQYF. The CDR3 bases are TGTGCCAGTAGTATTGGGGGCAGGACTAGCACAGATACGCAGTATTTT.

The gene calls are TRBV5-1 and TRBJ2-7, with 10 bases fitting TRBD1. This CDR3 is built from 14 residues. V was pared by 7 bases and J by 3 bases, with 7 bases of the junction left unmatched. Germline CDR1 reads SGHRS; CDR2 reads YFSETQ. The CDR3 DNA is TGCGCCAGCTATCCGGGACAGGGGATCTACGAGCAGTACTTC. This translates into CASYPGQGIYEQYF.

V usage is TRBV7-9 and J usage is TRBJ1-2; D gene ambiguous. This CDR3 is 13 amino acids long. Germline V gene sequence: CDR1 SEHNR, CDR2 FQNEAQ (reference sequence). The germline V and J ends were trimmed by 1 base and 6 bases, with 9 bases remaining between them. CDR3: CASSLETVNGYTF. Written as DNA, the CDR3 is TGTGCCAGCAGCTTAGAGACGGTGAATGGCTACACCTTC.

The CDR3 here is CASSSTTGYDEQYF. The DNA for the CDR3 is TGTGCCAGCAGCAGTACGACAGGGTACGACGAGCAGTACTTC. The V gene is TRBV7-8, the J gene TRBJ2-7, with TRBD1 matching 7 bases. After removal of 5 bases from V and 5 bases from J, the junction contained 9 bases not matched to a gene. Germline loops: CDR1 SGHVS, CDR2 FQNEAQ. The length of the CDR3 is 14 residues.

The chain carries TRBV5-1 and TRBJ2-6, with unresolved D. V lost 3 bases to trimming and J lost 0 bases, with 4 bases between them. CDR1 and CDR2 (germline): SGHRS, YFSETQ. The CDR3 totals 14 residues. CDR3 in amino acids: CASSSSSGANVLTF. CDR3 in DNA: TGCGCCAGCAGCTCAAGCTCTGGGGCCAACGTCCTGACTTTC.